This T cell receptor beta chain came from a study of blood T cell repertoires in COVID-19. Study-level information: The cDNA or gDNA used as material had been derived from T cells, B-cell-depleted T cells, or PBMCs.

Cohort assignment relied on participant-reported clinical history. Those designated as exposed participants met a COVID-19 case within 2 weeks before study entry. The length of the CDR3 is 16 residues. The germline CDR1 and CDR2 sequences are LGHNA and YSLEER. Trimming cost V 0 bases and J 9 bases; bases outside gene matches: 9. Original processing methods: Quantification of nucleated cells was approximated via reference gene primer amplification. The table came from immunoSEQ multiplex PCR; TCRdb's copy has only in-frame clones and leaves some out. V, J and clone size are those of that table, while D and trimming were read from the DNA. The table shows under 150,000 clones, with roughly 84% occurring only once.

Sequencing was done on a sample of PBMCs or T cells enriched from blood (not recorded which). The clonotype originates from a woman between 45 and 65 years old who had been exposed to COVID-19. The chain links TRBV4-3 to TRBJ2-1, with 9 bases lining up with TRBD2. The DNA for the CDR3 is TGCGCCAGCAGCCAAGATCGCGTAGCGGGAGTCATTGAGCAGTTCTTC. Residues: CASSQDRVAGVIEQFF.